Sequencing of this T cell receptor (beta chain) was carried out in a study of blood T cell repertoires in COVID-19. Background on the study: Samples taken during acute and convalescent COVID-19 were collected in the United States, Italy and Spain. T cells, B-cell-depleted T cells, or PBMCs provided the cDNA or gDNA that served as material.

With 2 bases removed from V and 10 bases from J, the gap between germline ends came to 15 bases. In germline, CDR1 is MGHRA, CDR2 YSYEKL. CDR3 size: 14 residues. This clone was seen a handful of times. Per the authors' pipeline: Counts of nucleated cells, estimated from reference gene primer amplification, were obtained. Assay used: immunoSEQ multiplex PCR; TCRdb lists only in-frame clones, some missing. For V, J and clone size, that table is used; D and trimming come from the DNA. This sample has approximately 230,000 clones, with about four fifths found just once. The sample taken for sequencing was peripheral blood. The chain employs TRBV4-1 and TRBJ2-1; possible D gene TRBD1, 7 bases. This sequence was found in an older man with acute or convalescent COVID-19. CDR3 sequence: CASSQRGQRVEQFF. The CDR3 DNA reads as TGCGCCAGCAGCCAAAGGGGGCAGCGGGTCGAGCAGTTCTTC.